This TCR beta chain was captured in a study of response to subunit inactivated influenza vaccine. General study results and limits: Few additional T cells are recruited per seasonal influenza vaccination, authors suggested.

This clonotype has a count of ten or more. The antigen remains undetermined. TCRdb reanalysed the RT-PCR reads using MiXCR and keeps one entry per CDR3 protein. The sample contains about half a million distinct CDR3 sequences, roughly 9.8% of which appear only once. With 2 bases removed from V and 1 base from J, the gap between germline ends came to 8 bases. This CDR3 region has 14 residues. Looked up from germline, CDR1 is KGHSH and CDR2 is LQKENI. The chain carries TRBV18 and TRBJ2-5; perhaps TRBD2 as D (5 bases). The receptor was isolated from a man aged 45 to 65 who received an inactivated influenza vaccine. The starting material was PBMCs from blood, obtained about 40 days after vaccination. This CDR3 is CASSPRRFQETQYF. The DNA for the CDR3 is TGTGCCAGCTCACCAAGGAGGTTCCAAGAGACCCAGTACTTC.